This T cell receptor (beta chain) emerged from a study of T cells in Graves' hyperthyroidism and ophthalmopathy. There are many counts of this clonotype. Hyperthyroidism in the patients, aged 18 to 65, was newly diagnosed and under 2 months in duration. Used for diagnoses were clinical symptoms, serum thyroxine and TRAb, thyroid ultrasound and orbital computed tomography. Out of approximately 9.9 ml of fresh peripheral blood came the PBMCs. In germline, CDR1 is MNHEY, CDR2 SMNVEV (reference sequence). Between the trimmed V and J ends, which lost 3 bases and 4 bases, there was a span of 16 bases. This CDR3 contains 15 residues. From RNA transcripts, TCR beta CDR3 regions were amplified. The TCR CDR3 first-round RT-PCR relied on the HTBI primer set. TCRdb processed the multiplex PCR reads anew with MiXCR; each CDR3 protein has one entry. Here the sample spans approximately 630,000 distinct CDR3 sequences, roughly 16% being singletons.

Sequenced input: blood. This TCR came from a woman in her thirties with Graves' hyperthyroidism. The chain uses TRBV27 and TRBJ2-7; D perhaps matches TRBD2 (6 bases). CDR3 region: CASSFAAGLTYEQYF. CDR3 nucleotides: TGTGCCAGCAGTTTTGCAGCGGGTCTAACTTACGAGCAGTACTTC.